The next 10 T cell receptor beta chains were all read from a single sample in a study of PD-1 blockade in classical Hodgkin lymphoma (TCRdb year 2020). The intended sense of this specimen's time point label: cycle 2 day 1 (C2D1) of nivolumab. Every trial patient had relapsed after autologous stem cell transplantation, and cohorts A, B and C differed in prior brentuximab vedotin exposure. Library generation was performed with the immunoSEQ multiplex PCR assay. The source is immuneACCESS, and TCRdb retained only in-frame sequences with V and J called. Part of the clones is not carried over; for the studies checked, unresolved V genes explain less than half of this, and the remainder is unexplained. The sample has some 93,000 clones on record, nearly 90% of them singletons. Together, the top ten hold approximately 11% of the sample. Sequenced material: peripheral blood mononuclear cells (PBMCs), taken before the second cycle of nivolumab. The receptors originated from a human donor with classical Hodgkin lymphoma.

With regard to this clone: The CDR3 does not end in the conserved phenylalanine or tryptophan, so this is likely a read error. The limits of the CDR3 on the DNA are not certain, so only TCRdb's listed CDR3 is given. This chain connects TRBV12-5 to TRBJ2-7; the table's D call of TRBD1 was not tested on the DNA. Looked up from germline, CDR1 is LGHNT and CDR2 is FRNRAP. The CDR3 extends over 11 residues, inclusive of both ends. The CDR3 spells CASGLGAGQVD.

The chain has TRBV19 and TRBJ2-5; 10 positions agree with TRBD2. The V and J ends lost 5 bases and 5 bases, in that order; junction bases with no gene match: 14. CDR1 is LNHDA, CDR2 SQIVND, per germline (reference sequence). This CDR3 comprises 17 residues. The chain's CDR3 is CASSSAGLAAVVETQYF. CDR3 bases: TGTGCCAGTAGTTCCGCCGGACTAGCGGCTGTGGTGGAGACCCAGTACTTC. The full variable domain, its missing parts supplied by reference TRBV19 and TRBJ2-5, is DGGITQSPKYLFRKEGQNVTLSCEQNLNHDAMYWYRQDPGQGLRLIYYSQIVNDFQKGDIAEGYSVSREKKESFPLTVTSAQKNPTAFYLCASSSAGLAAVVETQYFGPGTRLLVL.

The CDR3 spells CASSLSTGGIYEQYF. The CDR3 nucleotides read TGTGCCAGCAGTTTATCCACAGGGGGAATCTACGAGCAGTACTTC. The chain is built from TRBV28 and TRBJ2-7; 8 bases agree with TRBD1. The CDR3 length is 15 residues. The J segment lost 3 bases and the V segment lost 1 base, leaving 5 bases of the junction unmatched. CDR1 is MDHEN, CDR2 SYDVKM, per germline.

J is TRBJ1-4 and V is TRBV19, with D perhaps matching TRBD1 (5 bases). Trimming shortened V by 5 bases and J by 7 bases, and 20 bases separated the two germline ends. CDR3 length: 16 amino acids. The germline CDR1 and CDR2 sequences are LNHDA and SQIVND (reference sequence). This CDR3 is CASSAYRQTLFEKLFF. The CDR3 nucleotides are TGTGCCAGTAGTGCGTACCGACAGACTCTTTTTGAAAAACTGTTTTTT.

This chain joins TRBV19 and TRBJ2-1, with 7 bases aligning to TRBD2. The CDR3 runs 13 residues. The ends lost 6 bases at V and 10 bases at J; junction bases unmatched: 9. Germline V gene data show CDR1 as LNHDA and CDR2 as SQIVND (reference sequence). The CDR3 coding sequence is TGTGCCAGTAGCATAACTTCTAGCGGAGAGCAGTTCTTC. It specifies CASSITSSGEQFF.

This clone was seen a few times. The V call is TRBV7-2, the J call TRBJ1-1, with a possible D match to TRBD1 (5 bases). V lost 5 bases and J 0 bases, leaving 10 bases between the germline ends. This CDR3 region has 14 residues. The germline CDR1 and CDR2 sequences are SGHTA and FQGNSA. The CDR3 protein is CASSVGHLNTEAFF. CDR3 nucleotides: TGTGCCAGCAGCGTCGGACACTTGAACACTGAAGCTTTCTTT.

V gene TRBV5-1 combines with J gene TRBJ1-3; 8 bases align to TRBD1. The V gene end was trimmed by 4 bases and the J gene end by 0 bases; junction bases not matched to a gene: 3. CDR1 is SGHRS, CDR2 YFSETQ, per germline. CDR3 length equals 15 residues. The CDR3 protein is CASSQQGVSGNTIYF. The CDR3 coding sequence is TGCGCCAGCAGCCAACAGGGGGTCTCTGGAAACACCATATATTTT.

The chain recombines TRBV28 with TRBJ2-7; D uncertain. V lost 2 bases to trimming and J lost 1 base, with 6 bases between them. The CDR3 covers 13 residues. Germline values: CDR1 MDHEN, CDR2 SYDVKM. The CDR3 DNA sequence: TGTGCCAGCAGTTTAGGAGAATCCTACGAGCAGTACTTC. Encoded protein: CASSLGESYEQYF.

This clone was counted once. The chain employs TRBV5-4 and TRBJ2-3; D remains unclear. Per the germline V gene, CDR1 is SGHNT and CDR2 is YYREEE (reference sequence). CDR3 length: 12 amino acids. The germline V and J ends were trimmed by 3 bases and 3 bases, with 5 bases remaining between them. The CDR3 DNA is TGTGCCAGCAGCTCAGGAACAGATACGCAGTATTTT. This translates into CASSSGTDTQYF.

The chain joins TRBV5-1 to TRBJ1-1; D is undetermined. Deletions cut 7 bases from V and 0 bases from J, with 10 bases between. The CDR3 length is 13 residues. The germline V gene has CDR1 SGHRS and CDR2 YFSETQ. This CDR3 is CASAADMNTEAFF. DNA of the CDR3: TGCGCCAGCGCGGCAGACATGAACACTGAAGCTTTCTTT.